This entry concerns a single T cell receptor (beta chain). PCR involved 60 Vbeta and 13 Jbeta primers. Assay used: immunoSEQ multiplex PCR; TCRdb lists only in-frame clones, some missing. The table includes 150,000 or so clones, more than 60% detected once. The data stem from a study of cytomegalovirus exposure and HLA in healthy donors. Study at large: In a previous analysis, 95 million to 130 million unique TCR beta sequences were found from 150 million to 200 million T cells.

Although they were nominally healthy when sampled, donors likely had unrecorded immune exposures. The CDR3 is made up of 18 amino acids. Per the germline V gene, CDR1 is SGHNT and CDR2 is YYREEE (reference sequence). J lost 2 bases, V lost 5 bases, and 16 bases had no gene match. This TCR came from a man aged 18-30 years in good health and CMV-seropositive. The chain joins TRBV5-4 to TRBJ2-1; 7 bases fit TRBD2. Sequencing used PBMCs. CDR3 protein: CASSGGGFLAETYNEQFF. CDR3 in DNA: TGTGCCAGCAGTGGGGGTGGGTTTCTAGCGGAGACCTACAATGAGCAGTTCTTC.